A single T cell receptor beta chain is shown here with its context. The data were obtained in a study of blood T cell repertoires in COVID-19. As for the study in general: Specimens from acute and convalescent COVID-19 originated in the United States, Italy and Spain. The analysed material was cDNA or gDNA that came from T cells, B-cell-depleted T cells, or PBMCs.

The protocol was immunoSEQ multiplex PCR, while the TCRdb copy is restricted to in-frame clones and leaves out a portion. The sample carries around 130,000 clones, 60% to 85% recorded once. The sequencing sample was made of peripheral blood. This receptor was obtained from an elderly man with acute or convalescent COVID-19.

The CDR3 loop reads CASSIQGGGKETQYF. The CDR3 region has the DNA TGTGCCAGCAGCATCCAAGGTGGCGGCAAAGAGACCCAGTACTTC. This chain uses TRBV9 with TRBJ2-5; no firm D call. Per the germline V gene, CDR1 is SGDLS and CDR2 is YYNGEE. Trimming shortened V by 4 bases and J by 3 bases, and 16 bases separated the two germline ends. This CDR3 region has 15 residues. The whole variable domain, remainder taken from reference TRBV9 and TRBJ2-5, is DSGVTQTPKHLITATGQRVTLRCSPRSGDLSVYWYQQSLDQGLQFLIQYYNGEERAKGNILERFSAQQFPDLHSELNLSSLELGDSALYFCASSIQGGGKETQYFGPGTRLLVL.